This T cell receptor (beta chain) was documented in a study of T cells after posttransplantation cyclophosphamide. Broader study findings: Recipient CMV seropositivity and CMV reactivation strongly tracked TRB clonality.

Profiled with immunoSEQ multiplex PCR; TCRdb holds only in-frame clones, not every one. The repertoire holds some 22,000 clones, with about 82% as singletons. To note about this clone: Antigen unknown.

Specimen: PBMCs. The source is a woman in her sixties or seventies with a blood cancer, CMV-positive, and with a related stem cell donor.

The CDR3 protein is CAISYGRGPDNEQFF. In DNA form, the CDR3 reads TGTGCCATCAGCTATGGCAGGGGGCCAGACAATGAGCAGTTCTTC. V usage is TRBV10-3 and J usage is TRBJ2-1, with 8 bases matching TRBD1. Trimming removed 6 bases from V and 5 bases from J; junction bases left unmatched: 9. The CDR3 consists of 15 residues. The germline gives CDR1 ENHRY, CDR2 SYGVKD.